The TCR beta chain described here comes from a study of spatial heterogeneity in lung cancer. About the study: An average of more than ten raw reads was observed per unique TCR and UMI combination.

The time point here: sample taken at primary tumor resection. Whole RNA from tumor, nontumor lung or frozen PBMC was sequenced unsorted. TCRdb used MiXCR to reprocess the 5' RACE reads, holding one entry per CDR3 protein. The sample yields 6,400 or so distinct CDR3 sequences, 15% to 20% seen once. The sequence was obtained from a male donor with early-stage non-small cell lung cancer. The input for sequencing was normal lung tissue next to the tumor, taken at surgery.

In nucleotides, the CDR3 is TGTGCCAGCAGCCAAGGCACCGGCTATGGCTACACCTTC. Translated: CASSQGTGYGYTF. The rearrangement joins TRBV14 to TRBJ1-2, with D unclear. The CDR3 totals 13 residues. V shed 1 base and J shed 4 bases, with 7 bases lying between them. CDR1 is SGHDN and CDR2 is FVKESK in the germline V gene.